The entry that follows covers one T cell receptor (beta chain) sequence. It has no known antigen specificity. One base away there is no much larger clone; base qualities are not given. This sample is part of a study of cytomegalovirus exposure and HLA in healthy donors (TCRdb year 2017). Background for the entire study: In an earlier analysis of under 600 of the donors, around 300 Gb of sequence data and 117 million unique TCR beta sequences from 180 million or so T cells were reported. Across some 400 genotyped donors of the cohort, an average of about 250,000 unique TCR beta nucleotide sequences per donor were sequenced, and roughly 20% of those sequences were non-productive. HLA typing included class I and class II loci at four-digit resolution. Using immunosequencing, the study profiled T cell repertoires from around 670 subjects and related those repertoires to cytomegalovirus serostatus. The number of donors typed differed by locus, with roughly 620-640 for A, B, C, DRB1 and DQB1, 522 for DQA1, 606 for DPA1, and some 440 for DPB1. Donor age, sex, ethnicity and CMV serostatus were collected together with the repertoire data. An early release that covered 640 HLA-typed donors contained around 300 gigabases of sequencing data and tens of millions of unique TCR sequences. The study combined high-throughput TCR immunosequencing, statistical association of individual TCRs with disease status, and machine learning to predict cytomegalovirus infection status. To decide whether each TCR beta V gene segment behaved as functional or pseudogenic, an earlier analysis of fewer than 750 of the donors relied on high-throughput TCR beta sequencing. The study was designed to test whether signatures of past pathogen exposure could be identified by cataloging public T cell receptors. In a later analysis, previously published TCR beta repertoires from more than 500 donors were re-analyzed and high-resolution HLA genotyping was added so that TCR occurrence patterns could be studied. Of the 300 to 500 genotyped donors, 75% to 85% were placed in the genetic ancestry cluster associated with self-reported Caucasian donors. Besides the first cohort of around 670 subjects, a separate validation cohort made up of over 100 different subjects was used. All discovery cohort repertoires had been generated on a single sequencing platform. In the later analysis, no new phenotypic data were used to find candidate immune exposures; instead, reliance was placed on TCR beta sequences and their occurrence across donors. A few DR-DQ haplotypes were handled as single units for association and clustering because linkage in the cohort was strong. A later genetic analysis took genome-wide SNP genotypes for about 65% of the 666 donors and used that subset as a discovery cohort.

The library was obtained by the immunoSEQ multiplex PCR assay. A mixture of 60 forward primers for TCR Vbeta segments and 13 reverse primers for TCR Jbeta segments was used in the multiplex PCR. The CDR3 region of rearranged TCR beta genes was amplified from genomic DNA by a multiplex PCR assay. Amplified TCR beta libraries were sequenced as 87-base-pair reads on the Illumina HiSeq System. The source study handled its data this way. In a later analysis, tens of millions of unique TCR beta chains were counted across the approximately 670 repertoires, and about 10 million of these chains were shared by at least two donors. Raw reads were error-corrected and collapsed into unique sequences with a nearest-neighbor algorithm that merged closely related sequences to remove PCR and sequencing errors. To assign V, D and J gene segments, CDR3 sequences were aligned to IMGT reference sequences. For a sequence to be retained, at least a six-nucleotide match to both a V gene segment and a J gene segment was required. A rearrangement was called productive if the CDR3 had no stop codons and remained in frame with V and J, and every other rearrangement was called non-productive. Following IMGT convention, CDR3 was defined as the stretch from the second conserved V-encoded cysteine up to the conserved J-encoded phenylalanine. The earlier analysis of fewer than 700 of the donors excluded sequences that lacked an unambiguous match to a single V gene segment. In an earlier analysis of around 590 of the donors, a V segment was called functional when productive rearrangements were above 56.7%, and segregating when the standard deviation between donors exceeded 5%. A statistical classification framework was developed to diagnose cytomegalovirus status using the catalog of TCR beta chain sequences. A later analysis assigned V and J genes by comparing TCR nucleotide sequences with IMGT/GENE-DB human TR gene sequences. The TCRdist pipeline was used in a later analysis to assign CDR3 sequences and most-parsimonious VDJ recombination scenarios. In a later analysis, each TCR beta chain was defined by its CDR3 amino acid sequence together with its V-gene family, and reads without a unique V-gene family were excluded. To address suspected cross-contamination and a sequencing artifact, a later analysis removed around 600 highly shared, low-generation-probability nucleotide sequences. In a later analysis, a clonal expansion index was calculated for each public chain from normalized within-repertoire ranks of inferred template counts. In a later analysis, generation probabilities were computed using a VDJ recombination model fitted to out-of-frame rearrangements, and the results were checked against IGoR. In a later analysis, hypergeometric tests were used to score TCR-TCR, TCR-HLA and TCR-CMV co-occurrence, with a repertoire-size bias correction applied to TCR pairs. In a later analysis, false discovery rates were estimated by permuting HLA or CMV assignments 20 times. In a later analysis, co-occurring TCRs were grouped using DBSCAN, and TCRdist sequence similarity was added for clustering within HLA-allele-positive subsets. Repertoires with fewer than 30,000 or more than 120,000 public chains were left out of co-occurrence clustering, as were four to six repertoires with anomalous nucleotide sharing. Sourced from immuneACCESS, this table was stored by TCRdb with only in-frame sequences that have V and J called. A share of the clones is absent; for the studies checked, an unresolved V gene accounts for under half, and the remainder has no known explanation. V and J calls and clone size are those listed in that table; D and trimming were worked out from the DNA. In all, the sample holds hundreds of thousands of clones, and approximately 79% of those were seen once. The top ten clonotypes cover roughly 1.9% of the sample.

The paper's findings and limits, for the study overall: Immune exposure information for the cohort was limited to CMV serostatus. In the study, some 160 TCR beta chains were listed as associated with cytomegalovirus. In a later analysis, several top co-occurrence clusters were reported to appear linked to parvovirus B19, influenza, CMV and Epstein-Barr virus. Strong co-occurrence of HLA alleles, especially DR and DQ, made assigning TCR associations to individual alleles difficult. Some IMGT-functional V segments, including TRBV6-2 and TRBV6-3, could not be distinguished by the 87-base-pair reads and were therefore excluded. Specific HLA alleles were associated with around 18,000 TCR beta sequences at a false discovery rate of 0.05 in a later analysis. A group of highly shared sequence variants was considered likely to be a technical artifact of the sequencing pipeline. Because some donors lacked HLA typing at each locus, the association tests relied only on the typed subset. An association between a missense DCLRE1C variant and V-gene and J-gene trimming of TCR beta chains was found in a later genetic analysis and replicated in an independent cohort. In a later analysis, HLA-associated TCR beta chains showed more clonal expansion and lower generation probabilities than non-associated chains that were equally common. According to a later analysis, most CMV-associated TCR beta chains appeared to be HLA-restricted, and the HLA associations seemed to be driven largely by CMV exposure. Roughly uniform sequencing depth across donors was assumed in presence/absence analyses, although this assumption may not hold. The classifier was reported to diagnose cytomegalovirus status with high specificity and sensitivity in both the original cohort and the validation cohort. Compared with the roughly 600-donor mean, donors in an Asian-associated ancestry cluster had fewer N-insertions in productive TCRs, according to a later genetic analysis. Correlated functional status among segregating V segments might reflect linkage disequilibrium, but an unknown experimental factor could not be ruled out. The authors suggested that the approach could potentially be generalized to other disease states and immunological phenotypes. A further reported finding was that TCR beta sequences accurately predicted the HLA-A and HLA-B alleles for most subjects in the first cohort. Seventeen rarely observed V segments, including chromosome 9 orphons, were excluded from the earlier analysis of a few hundred of the donors because counts were too low. Most TCR sequences were observed very rarely across donors, whereas some public TCRs were present in many individuals. In a later analysis, TCR association rates were found to vary across HLA loci, with the most associated TCRs seen for DRB1 alleles and the fewest for HLA-C alleles. The cohort was sequenced for TCR beta chains only, and without alpha or paired-chain data the features that could be detected were limited. In vitro tests confirmed that a few of the cytomegalovirus-associated TCR beta chains recognize cytomegalovirus antigens. In an earlier analysis of some 640 of the donors, most TCR beta V segments were observed in productive rearrangements about 90% or about 30% of the time, broadly matching IMGT annotations.

The CDR3, from cysteine to phenylalanine, totals 16 residues. The retained sequence is limited to the CDR3, 48 bases, with the frame set at the first base. From V the trimming removes 1 base and from J it removes 2 bases, while the gene matches leave 3 bases of the junction unaccounted for. For CDR1 and CDR2, the germline V gene lists SGHAT and FQNNGV. The cohort consisted of 650 to 850 healthy bone marrow donors. Cohort members were all nominally healthy when sampled, although unrecorded immune exposures were likely present. The donor tested CMV seronegative and was one of the 352 seronegative cohort members. Each donor provided a peripheral blood sample, and peripheral blood mononuclear cells were used for TCR beta sequencing. Genomic DNA extraction from the blood cell samples was performed with the Qiagen DNeasy Blood Extraction Kit.

This clonotype was obtained from a man aged 18 to 30 in good health and CMV-seronegative. Rearrangement joined TRBV11-2 to TRBJ2-5; the junction holds 11 bases that match TRBD1. The sequenced material came from PBMCs. The CDR3 protein is CASSLGTGGGQETQYF. The nucleotide sequence is TGTGCCAGCAGCTTAGGGACAGGGGGCGGGCAAGAGACCCAGTACTTC.